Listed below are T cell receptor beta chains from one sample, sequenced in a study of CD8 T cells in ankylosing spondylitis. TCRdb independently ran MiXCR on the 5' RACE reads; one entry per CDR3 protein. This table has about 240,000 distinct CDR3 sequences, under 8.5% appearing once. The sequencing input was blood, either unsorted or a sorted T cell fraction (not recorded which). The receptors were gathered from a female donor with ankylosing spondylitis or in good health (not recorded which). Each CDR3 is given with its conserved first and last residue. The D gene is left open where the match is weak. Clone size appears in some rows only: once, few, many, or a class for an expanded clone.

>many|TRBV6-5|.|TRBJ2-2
TGTGCCAGCCAGAGGTATTCCGGGGAGCTGTTTTTT
CASQRYSGELFF
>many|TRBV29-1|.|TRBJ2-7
TGCAGCGTTGACGGGGGTCACGAGCAGTACTTC
CSVDGGHEQYF
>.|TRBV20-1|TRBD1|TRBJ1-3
TGCAGTGTTAGCGTTTCTTTACAGGGGACGGGAAACACCATATATTTT
CSVSVSLQGTGNTIYF
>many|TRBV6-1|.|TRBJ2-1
TGTGCCAGCAGCCCGGACTACAATGAGCAGTTCTTC
CASSPDYNEQFF
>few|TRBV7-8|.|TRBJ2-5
TGTGCCAGCAGCGGGTATGAACGGGCGGAGACCCAGTACTTC
CASSGYERAETQYF
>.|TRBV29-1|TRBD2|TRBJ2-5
TGCAGCGTTGACGGCCACCATGGGAGGGGAGAGACCCAGTACTTC
CSVDGHHGRGETQYF
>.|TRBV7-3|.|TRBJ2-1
TGTGCCAGCAGCTTTGAGACTGGCAACTACAATGAGCAGTTCTTC
CASSFETGNYNEQFF
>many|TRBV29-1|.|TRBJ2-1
TGCAGCGTCTCTACGGGAAGAGTGGATGAGCAGTTCTTC
CSVSTGRVDEQFF
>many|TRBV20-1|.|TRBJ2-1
TGCAGTGCCACCAACCGGGACTTCGCCGGTGAGCAGTTCTTC
CSATNRDFAGEQFF
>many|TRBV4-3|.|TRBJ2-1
TGCGCCAGCAGCCCACGGAGGGGGCGTGAGCAGTTCTTC
CASSPRRGREQFF
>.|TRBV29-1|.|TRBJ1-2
TGCAGCGTTGAGGGCCCCGGGATTGAGACCTATGGCTACACCTTC
CSVEGPGIETYGYTF
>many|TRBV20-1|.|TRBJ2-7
TGCAGTGCTGCCGCCCCTGGTTTTGGGGGCTTCTACGAGCAGTACTTC
CSAAAPGFGGFYEQYF
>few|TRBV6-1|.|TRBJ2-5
TGTGCCAGCAGTGTCCCGCGTGAGACCCAGTACTTC
CASSVPRETQYF
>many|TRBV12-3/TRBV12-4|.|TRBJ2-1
TGTGCCAGCAGTCCCCAGAGGGCTATCGATGAGCAGTTCTTC
CASSPQRAIDEQFF
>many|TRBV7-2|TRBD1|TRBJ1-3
TGTGCCAGCAGTTCCAGACAGGGATCTGGAAACACCATATATTTT
CASSSRQGSGNTIYF
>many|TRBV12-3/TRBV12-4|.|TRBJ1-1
TGTGCCAGCAGTTTATCAGGGGCGGCGGACACTGAAGCTTTCTTT
CASSLSGAADTEAFF
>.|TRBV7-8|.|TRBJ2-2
TGTGCCAGCAGCTTTTGGAGGGGGCAGGGCACCGGGGAGCTGTTTTTT
CASSFWRGQGTGELFF
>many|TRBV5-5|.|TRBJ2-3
TGTGCCAGCAGCTTGGATGTATCCATTGATACGCAGTATTTT
CASSLDVSIDTQYF
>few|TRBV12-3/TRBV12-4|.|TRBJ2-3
TGTGCCAGCAGTTTACGGCAGCTGGTCACAGATACGCAGTATTTT
CASSLRQLVTDTQYF
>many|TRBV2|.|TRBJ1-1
TGTGCCAGCAGTGAAGTCCCGGGGGCTGAAGCTTTCTTT
CASSEVPGAEAFF
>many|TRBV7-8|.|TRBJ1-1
TGTGCCAGCAGCTCAAAACTCAGGGTGAACACTGAAGCTTTCTTT
CASSSKLRVNTEAFF
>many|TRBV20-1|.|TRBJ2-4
TGCAGTGCCGAAGATCGAGAGGTTTCAAGCATTCAGTACTTC
CSAEDREVSSIQYF
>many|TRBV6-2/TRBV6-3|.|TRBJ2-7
TGTGCCAGCAGTCAGTCGGGGCGGGAGCAGTACTTC
CASSQSGREQYF
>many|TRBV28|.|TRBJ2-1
TGTGCCAGCAGTTTACAGGCCGATGAGCAGTTCTTC
CASSLQADEQFF
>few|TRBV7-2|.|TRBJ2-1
TGTGCCATCTCACACAGGTTTTTGGGTGAGCAGTTCTTC
CAISHRFLGEQFF
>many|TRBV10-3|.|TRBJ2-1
TGTGCCATCAGTGAGTCGGGCCTAGCAGGGAGGAATGAGCAGTTCTTC
CAISESGLAGRNEQFF
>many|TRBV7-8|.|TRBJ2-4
TGTGCCAGCAGCTTAGCGCCGGGCTTCGTCAGAGCCAAAAACATTCAGTACTTC
CASSLAPGFVRAKNIQYF
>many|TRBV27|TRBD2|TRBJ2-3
TGTGCCAGCATGGGGGGGACCCACACAGATACGCAGTATTTT
CASMGGTHTDTQYF
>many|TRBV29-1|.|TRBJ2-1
TGCAGCGTTGAAGGTGGGGACACCTCCTACAATGAGCAGTTCTTC
CSVEGGDTSYNEQFF
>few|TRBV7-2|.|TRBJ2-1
TGTGCCAGCAGCTTTGAGATTGAGCAGTTCTTC
CASSFEIEQFF
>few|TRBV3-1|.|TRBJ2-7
TGTGCCAGCAGCCAAGCGGCGGGCCCCTACGAGCAGTACTTC
CASSQAAGPYEQYF
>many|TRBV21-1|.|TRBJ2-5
TGTGCCGGTACCCGGGGACAAGAGACCCAGTACTTC
CAGTRGQETQYF